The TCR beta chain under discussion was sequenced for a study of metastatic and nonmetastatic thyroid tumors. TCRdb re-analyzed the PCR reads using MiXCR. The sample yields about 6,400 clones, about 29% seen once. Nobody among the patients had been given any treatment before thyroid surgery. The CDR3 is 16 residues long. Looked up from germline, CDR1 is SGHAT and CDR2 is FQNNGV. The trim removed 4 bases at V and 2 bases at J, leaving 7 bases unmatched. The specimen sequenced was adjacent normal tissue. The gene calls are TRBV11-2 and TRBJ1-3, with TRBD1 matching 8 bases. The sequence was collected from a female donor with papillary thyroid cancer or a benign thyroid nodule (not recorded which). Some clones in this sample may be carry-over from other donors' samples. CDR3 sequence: CASSSSTGATGNTIYF. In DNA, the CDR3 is TGTGCCAGCAGCTCCTCGACAGGGGCAACTGGAAACACCATATATTTT.